The rows below give T cell receptor beta chains drawn from one sample of a study of blood T cell repertoires in COVID-19. Measured with immunoSEQ multiplex PCR; TCRdb has only the in-frame clones, and not every one. This table has a few hundred thousand clones, more than 80% appearing once. The sample comprised peripheral blood. The receptor source for this set is a woman aged 25 to 39 with COVID-19, enrolled during active disease. Both conserved end residues are part of each CDR3. The D gene is left open where the match is weak. Where a row states a size, it is once, few, many or the class of an expanded clone; other rows omit it.

CDR3 protein,CDR3 DNA,V gene,J gene,D gene,clone size
CASSLGQAIQETQYF,TGCGCCAGCAGCTTAGGACAGGCGATACAAGAGACCCAGTACTTC,TRBV5-1,TRBJ2-5,TRBD1,NA
CASSQRGTGELFF,TGCGCCAGCAGCCAGCGGGGGACCGGGGAGCTGTTTTTT,TRBV4-3,TRBJ2-2,TRBD2,NA
CASSLPGQGGGSSYNEQFF,TGTGCCAGCAGCCTACCGGGACAGGGGGGCGGGAGCTCCTACAATGAGCAGTTCTTC,TRBV7-6,TRBJ2-1,TRBD1,few
CASSLGGVSGNTIYF,TGTGCCAGCAGCTTAGGGGGCGTTTCGGGAAACACCATATATTTT,TRBV7-2,TRBJ1-3,NA,NA
CASSPGTMNTGELFF,TGTGCCAGCAGCCCCGGGACAATGAACACCGGGGAGCTGTTTTTT,TRBV7-9,TRBJ2-2,NA,NA
CASSSLRHGNQPQHF,TGTGCCAGTAGTTCCCTCCGACATGGAAATCAGCCCCAGCATTTT,TRBV19,TRBJ1-5,NA,NA
CASSQTFADEKLFF,TGTGCCAGCAGCCAGACCTTCGCGGATGAAAAACTGTTTTTT,TRBV5-5,TRBJ1-4,NA,NA
CASSLNWAGADTQYF,TGCGCCAGCAGCTTGAATTGGGCGGGAGCAGATACGCAGTATTTT,TRBV5-1,TRBJ2-3,TRBD2,NA
CASSRTGISGRTGELFF,TGTGCCAGTAGTAGAACAGGGATCTCAGGCCGCACCGGGGAGCTGTTTTTT,TRBV19,TRBJ2-2,NA,NA
CASSPNRNEKLFF,TGTGCCAGCAGCCCGAACCGGAATGAAAAACTGTTTTTT,TRBV6-5,TRBJ1-4,NA,NA
CASSRGTGGGQPQHF,TGTGCCAGCAGCCGGGGGACAGGGGGCGGGCAGCCCCAGCATTTT,TRBV3-1/TRBV3-2,TRBJ1-5,TRBD1,NA
CASRWSTDTQYF,TGTGCCAGCCGGTGGAGCACAGATACGCAGTATTTT,TRBV12-3/TRBV12-4,TRBJ2-3,NA,NA
CASSQDGTGRQPQHF,TGCGCCAGCAGCCAAGACGGGACAGGGCGTCAGCCCCAGCATTTT,TRBV4-3,TRBJ1-5,TRBD1,NA
CASSLVPSGSQETQYF,TGTGCCAGCAGCTTAGTACCTAGCGGCAGCCAAGAGACCCAGTACTTC,TRBV11-2,TRBJ2-5,TRBD2,NA
CASSYSLLAGDYEQYF,TGTGCCAGCAGTTACTCGTTACTAGCGGGGGACTACGAGCAGTACTTC,TRBV6-2/TRBV6-3,TRBJ2-7,TRBD2,few
CASSILDRGLETQYF,TGTGCCAGTAGTATCCTCGACAGGGGGTTGGAGACCCAGTACTTC,TRBV19,TRBJ2-5,TRBD1,NA
CASSNERRGSYEQYF,TGTGCCAGTAGTAACGAGCGAAGGGGTTCCTACGAGCAGTACTTC,TRBV19,TRBJ2-7,NA,NA
CASSLGRGEQYF,TGTGCCAGCAGCTTAGGTAGGGGCGAGCAGTACTTC,TRBV11-2,TRBJ2-7,NA,NA
CASSSNPQGYEQYF,TGTGCCAGCAGTAGCAACCCCCAGGGCTACGAGCAGTACTTC,TRBV6-2/TRBV6-3,TRBJ2-7,NA,NA
CSVDSPGGSYNEQFF,TGCAGCGTTGATTCTCCGGGGGGCTCCTACAATGAGCAGTTCTTC,TRBV29-1,TRBJ2-1,TRBD2,NA
CASSPQGARGNTIYF,TGTGCCAGCAGCCCCCAGGGGGCTCGGGGAAACACCATATATTTT,TRBV3-1/TRBV3-2,TRBJ1-3,TRBD1,NA
CATTRDSSGNTIYF,TGTGCCACCACACGGGACAGCTCTGGAAACACCATATATTTT,TRBV10-3,TRBJ1-3,TRBD1,NA
CASIQDTEAFF,TGTGCCAGTATCCAGGACACTGAAGCTTTCTTT,TRBV19,TRBJ1-1,NA,NA
CAYPARGSDEQFF,TGTGCCTACCCGGCCCGCGGGAGCGATGAGCAGTTCTTC,TRBV5-4,TRBJ2-1,TRBD2,NA
CSVVFTQGAYEQFF,TGCAGCGTTGTCTTCACACAGGGGGCGTATGAGCAGTTCTTC,TRBV29-1,TRBJ2-1,TRBD1,NA
CASSQGQYPNYGYTF,TGTGCCAGCAGCCAAGGACAGTACCCTAACTATGGCTACACCTTC,TRBV3-1/TRBV3-2,TRBJ1-2,NA,once
CASSFSSARTDTQYF,TGTGCCAGCAGCTTCTCTAGCGCCCGCACAGATACGCAGTATTTT,TRBV11-2,TRBJ2-3,NA,NA
CASSLAGLGPRLWEDTQYF,TGTGCCAGCAGCTTGGCCGGACTAGGGCCGAGACTTTGGGAGGATACGCAGTATTTT,TRBV5-6,TRBJ2-3,TRBD2,NA
CASSRDSPDF,TGTGCCAGCAGCCGGGACTCCCCGGACTTC,TRBV7-2,TRBJ2-5,NA,NA
CSVTPAGGGELFF,TGCAGCGTAACACCGGCCGGAGGCGGGGAGCTGTTTTTT,TRBV29-1,TRBJ2-2,NA,NA
CASSSLGQGRKEAFF,TGTGCCAGCAGCTCTTTAGGACAGGGAAGGAAGGAAGCTTTCTTT,TRBV5-6,TRBJ1-1,TRBD1,once
CASSSRVASTDTQYF,TGTGCCAGCAGCTCCAGAGTAGCCTCGACAGATACGCAGTATTTT,TRBV9,TRBJ2-3,NA,NA
CASSLLGEPGLAAYEQYF,TGTGCCAGCAGTTTACTCGGGGAACCGGGACTAGCGGCCTACGAGCAGTACTTC,TRBV28,TRBJ2-7,TRBD2,NA
CAISDQGRSGETQYF,TGTGCCATCAGTGATCAAGGACGGTCGGGGGAGACCCAGTACTTC,TRBV10-3,TRBJ2-5,NA,NA
CASSQDTPGLAATYNEQFF,TGCGCCAGCAGCCAAGATACTCCGGGACTAGCGGCCACCTACAATGAGCAGTTCTTC,TRBV4-1,TRBJ2-1,TRBD2,NA
CASTPFRRGLRGYTF,TGTGCCAGCACCCCCTTTAGGCGGGGTTTGCGTGGCTACACCTTC,TRBV6-5,TRBJ1-2,NA,NA
CASSLGQGDYGYTF,TGTGCCAGCAGTTTAGGACAGGGTGACTATGGCTACACCTTC,TRBV28,TRBJ1-2,TRBD1,NA
CASTGTGRDEQFF,TGTGCCAGTACCGGGACAGGGCGTGATGAGCAGTTCTTC,TRBV3-1/TRBV3-2,TRBJ2-1,TRBD1,NA
CASSISRGRGNQPQHF,TGTGCCAGTAGTATTAGCAGGGGTCGGGGCAATCAGCCCCAGCATTTT,TRBV19,TRBJ1-5,NA,NA
CASSFPGVPDGYF,TGTGCCAGCAGTTTCCCCGGCGTCCCCGACGGGTATTTT,TRBV12-3/TRBV12-4,TRBJ1-3,NA,NA
CASSQEVDGSGSFYNEQFF,TGTGCCAGCAGCCAAGAGGTGGACGGTAGCGGGAGCTTCTACAATGAGCAGTTCTTC,TRBV4-2,TRBJ2-1,TRBD2,NA
CASRAGTGFQPQHF,TGTGCCAGCAGAGCCGGGACAGGGTTCCAGCCCCAGCATTTT,TRBV2,TRBJ1-5,TRBD1,NA
CATSGTGDGTGELFF,TGTGCCACCAGTGGGACAGGGGATGGCACCGGGGAGCTGTTTTTT,TRBV24-1,TRBJ2-2,TRBD1,once
CASSQDRVGGEQFF,TGCGCCAGCAGCCAAGATCGGGTCGGGGGGGAGCAGTTCTTC,TRBV4-1,TRBJ2-1,TRBD2,NA
CASSQAPGGVLGANVLTF,TGTGCCAGCAGCCAGGCCCCGGGGGGGGTCCTGGGCGCCAACGTCCTGACTTTC,TRBV7-8,TRBJ2-6,TRBD2,NA
CASSPDRAGNTIYF,TGTGCCAGCAGCCCCGACAGGGCTGGAAACACCATATATTTT,TRBV5-6,TRBJ1-3,TRBD1,NA
CASSPGLARAGELFF,TGTGCCAGCAGCCCCGGACTAGCCCGGGCCGGGGAGCTGTTTTTT,TRBV11-3,TRBJ2-2,TRBD2,NA
CASSNGPLSPYEQYF,TGTGCCAGCAGTAATGGCCCGCTCAGTCCCTACGAGCAGTACTTC,TRBV5-6,TRBJ2-7,NA,once
CASSYAGQGIYGYTF,TGTGCCAGCAGTTACGCGGGACAGGGGATCTATGGCTACACCTTC,TRBV6-2/TRBV6-3,TRBJ1-2,TRBD1,NA
CASSPYLSGTPNEQFF,TGTGCCAGCTCGCCCTACCTTAGCGGGACGCCCAATGAGCAGTTCTTC,TRBV18,TRBJ2-1,TRBD2,NA
CASSSLAGELFF,TGTGCCAGCAGCTCCCTAGCCGGGGAGCTGTTTTTT,TRBV7-9,TRBJ2-2,NA,NA
CASSWGQGIGVTQYF,TGTGCCAGCAGCTGGGGACAGGGGATCGGAGTGACCCAGTACTTC,TRBV5-6,TRBJ2-5,TRBD1,NA
CASNREGGGTEAFF,TGTGCCAGCAACCGGGAGGGCGGGGGCACTGAAGCTTTCTTT,TRBV5-4,TRBJ1-1,NA,NA
CASSSGMYSYNEQFF,TGTGCCAGCAGTTCGGGGATGTACTCCTACAATGAGCAGTTCTTC,TRBV28,TRBJ2-1,NA,once